The source of this T cell receptor (beta chain) is a study of T cells in Graves' hyperthyroidism and ophthalmopathy. This clonotype was observed at least ten times. TCR beta CDR3 sequences were amplified from RNA transcripts. The HTBI set primed first-round TCR CDR3 RT-PCR. MiXCR was run by TCRdb on the multiplex PCR reads, yielding one entry per CDR3 protein. The data contain more than 300,000 distinct CDR3 sequences, roughly 15% of them singletons. V was pared by 5 bases and J by 4 bases, with 21 bases of the junction left unmatched. The CDR3 extends over 20 amino acids. The sequence was obtained from a woman under 40 with Graves' ophthalmopathy. The chain is built from TRBV12-3 or TRBV12-4 and TRBJ2-4; TRBD1 aligns across 9 bases. Sequenced input: blood. The DNA of the CDR3 is TGTGCCAGCAGTCCGTCGCGTGGGCAATTGGGACAGGGAGGAAAAAACATTCAGTACTTC. This translates into CASSPSRGQLGQGGKNIQYF.